One sample yielded the 6 T cell receptor beta chains listed below, sequenced in a study of blood T cell repertoires in COVID-19. Assay: immunoSEQ multiplex PCR; the TCRdb copy retains only in-frame clones and omits some. The table lists around 140,000 clones, about 80% of them singletons. Sequenced sample: PBMCs or T cells enriched from blood (not recorded which). The receptor source for this set is a man in his forties or fifties with acute COVID-19.

This clone was observed once. The chain combines TRBV19 with TRBJ2-1; D perhaps matches TRBD1 (5 bases). The length of the CDR3 is 16 residues. CDR1 is LNHDA and CDR2 is SQIVND in the germline V gene (reference sequence). With 6 bases removed from V and 8 bases from J, the gap between germline ends came to 23 bases. CDR3 nucleotide sequence: TGTGCCAGTAGCTACGAGGCCAGGGCCTCTGTCCATGAGCAGTTCTTC. Translated: CASSYEARASVHEQFF.

The chain joins TRBV5-8 to TRBJ1-6; D is unclear. Between the trimmed V and J ends, which lost 1 base and 9 bases, there was a span of 8 bases. The CDR3 is made up of 13 amino acids. CDR1 and CDR2 (germline): SGHTS, YDEGEE. This CDR3 is CASSLHHSSPLHF. The CDR3 DNA sequence: TGTGCCAGCAGCTTGCACCATAGTTCACCCCTCCACTTT.

V is TRBV24-1 and J is TRBJ2-5; maybe TRBD2 (6 bases). The ends were cut back, 0 bases at V and 5 bases at J, with 9 bases in the middle. Germline V lookup: CDR1 KGHDR, CDR2 SFDVKD. This CDR3 spans 14 amino acids. Written as DNA, the CDR3 is TGTGCCACCAGTGATTTGGGGGGGAGCGAGACCCAGTACTTC. Protein product: CATSDLGGSETQYF.

The gene calls are TRBV27 and TRBJ1-5; no clear D gene. The CDR3 consists of 12 residues. The germline V gene has CDR1 MNHEY and CDR2 SMNVEV (reference sequence). V lost 6 bases and J 4 bases, leaving 7 bases between the germline ends. This chain's CDR3 is CASRNGNQPQHF. The CDR3 nucleotides are TGTGCCAGCAGGAACGGGAATCAGCCCCAGCATTTT.

The chain joins TRBV4-2 to TRBJ1-1; D is possibly TRBD1 (5 bases). The CDR3 is 15 residues long. Per the germline V gene, CDR1 is LGHNA and CDR2 is YNFKEQ. V was pared by 0 bases and J by 6 bases, with 14 bases between. CDR3 protein: CASSQEWDSRAEAFF. The CDR3, as DNA: TGTGCCAGCAGCCAAGAATGGGACTCCAGGGCTGAAGCTTTCTTT.

This chain joins TRBV19 and TRBJ2-7; 7 positions agree with TRBD2. The germline gives CDR1 LNHDA, CDR2 SQIVND (reference sequence). The CDR3 sequence is 15 residues long. V lost 8 bases and J lost 3; bases outside the gene matches: 13. The CDR3, as DNA: TGTGCCAGTGGACAAGGGAGGGACCGTCTCTACGAGCAGTACTTC. Amino acid sequence: CASGQGRDRLYEQYF.